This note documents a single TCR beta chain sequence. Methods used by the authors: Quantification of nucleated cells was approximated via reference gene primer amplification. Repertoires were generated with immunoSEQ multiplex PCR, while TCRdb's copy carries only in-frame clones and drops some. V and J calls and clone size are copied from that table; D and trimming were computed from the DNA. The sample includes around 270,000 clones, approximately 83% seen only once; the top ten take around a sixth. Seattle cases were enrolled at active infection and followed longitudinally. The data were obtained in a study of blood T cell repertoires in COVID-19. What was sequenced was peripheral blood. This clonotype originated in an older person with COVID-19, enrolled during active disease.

The CDR3 is CASSLEAGGQVWDTQYF. The CDR3 DNA reads TGTGCCAGCAGCTTGGAAGCGGGGGGGCAAGTGTGGGATACGCAGTATTTT. The chain recombines TRBV5-4 with TRBJ2-3; 10 bases agree with TRBD2. The J segment lost 6 bases and the V segment lost 0 bases, leaving 10 bases of the junction unmatched. CDR1 is SGHNT and CDR2 is YYREEE in the germline V gene (reference sequence). The CDR3 length is 17 residues.